The 5 T cell receptor beta chains listed next were all sequenced from one sample in a study of shared T cell receptors in the human thymus. Produced via immunoSEQ multiplex PCR; TCRdb's table is partial and in-frame only. The sample yields hundreds of thousands of clones, roughly 88% seen once. This same sample was also part of a study on human thymus T cells.

The source material was thymocytes. The receptor set was obtained from a boy under two years old with a congenital heart defect.

The chain recombines TRBV7-6 with TRBJ2-7; 8 bases are a match to TRBD2. V lost 1 base, J lost 11 bases, and 13 bases stayed unmatched. In germline, CDR1 is SGHVS, CDR2 FNYEAQ. The CDR3 covers 15 residues. CDR3 protein: CASSLVREGPILEYF. Here the CDR3 DNA reads TGTGCCAGCAGCTTAGTACGGGAGGGCCCTATCTTAGAGTACTTC.

The chain joins TRBV7-6 to TRBJ2-5; no definite D call. V lost 5 bases to trimming and J lost 4 bases, with 5 bases between them. Germline V lookup: CDR1 SGHVS, CDR2 FNYEAQ. This CDR3 has 11 amino acids. CDR3 protein: CASSPTETQYF. The CDR3 DNA reads as TGTGCCAGCAGCCCTACAGAGACCCAGTACTTC.

The V gene is TRBV11-2, the J gene TRBJ2-7; TRBD2 matches at 9 bases. CDR3 length: 16 amino acids. V dropped 2 bases and J dropped 2; count of bases not matched to a gene: 7. In germline, CDR1 is SGHAT, CDR2 FQNNGV. CDR3 nucleotides: TGTGCCAGCAGCTTATGGCGGACTAGCGCCCCCTACGAGCAGTACTTC. It encodes CASSLWRTSAPYEQYF.

The V gene is TRBV7-8, the J gene TRBJ2-1; 7 bases line up with TRBD2. Germline trimming cut 9 bases from V and 2 bases from J; bases unmatched to any gene: 7. CDR3 length: 14 amino acids. From germline, CDR1 is SGHVS and CDR2 FQNEAQ. For the CDR3, the DNA is TGTGCCAGGGGGAGGGGAGGAACCTACAATGAGCAGTTCTTC. Translation gives CARGRGGTYNEQFF. The whole variable domain, filled in from reference TRBV7-8 and TRBJ2-1, reads GAGVSQSPRYKVAKRGQDVALRCDPISGHVSLFWYQQALGQGPEFLTYFQNEAQLDKSGLPSDRFFAERPEGSVSTLKIQRTQQEDSAVYLCARGRGGTYNEQFFGPGTRLTVL.

This clone came up a few times. This sequence joins TRBV5-1 and TRBJ2-1; D perhaps matches TRBD1 (7 bases). Looked up from germline, CDR1 is SGHRS and CDR2 is YFSETQ. CDR3 length: 16 amino acids. The ends were cut back, 4 bases at V and 5 bases at J, with 19 bases in the middle. CDR3 protein: CASSGGIRDRDNEQFF. In DNA form, the CDR3 reads TGCGCCAGCAGCGGGGGGATCCGGGACAGAGACAATGAGCAGTTCTTC.